Listed here are 9 T cell receptor beta chains from one sample, sequenced in a study of T cell repertoires in cytomegalovirus infection (dated by TCRdb to the late 2010s). TCRdb shows the sequencer as Illumina HiSeq 1500. TCRdb ran its own pipeline on the public reads, namely fastp trimming at Q25 and MiXCR clone calling, and kept in-frame beta chains. Each entry merges the rows of one CDR3 protein and shows their most common DNA and genes. The table for this sample lists 200,000 to 300,000 distinct CDR3 sequences; 9.1% of them were counted only once. The top ten constitute about 15% of the sample. Sequencing used PBMCs. The receptor set was obtained from a human donor in good health (CMV status not recorded). Some clones in this sample may be carry-over from other donors' samples.

This chain joins TRBV7-9 and TRBJ2-5; D is perhaps TRBD2 (5 bases). The germline V and J ends were trimmed by 2 bases and 1 base, with 11 bases remaining between them. Germline CDR1 SEHNR, CDR2 FQNEAQ (reference sequence). The CDR3 totals 15 residues. Here the CDR3 reads CASSLSQRIQETQYF. The CDR3 DNA is TGTGCCAGCAGCTTATCCCAGCGGATCCAAGAGACCCAGTACTTC.

This clonotype showed up many times. This CDR3 is CASSLGGRPYNEQFF. The CDR3 bases are TGTGCCAGCAGCTTAGGGGGAAGGCCCTACAATGAGCAGTTCTTC. The chain uses TRBV7-2 and TRBJ2-1; no clear D. Germline CDR1 SGHTA, CDR2 FQGNSA. Trimming stripped 1 base from V and 2 bases from J, with 9 bases between. The CDR3 covers 15 residues.

The chain recombines TRBV10-3 with TRBJ2-2, with D perhaps matching TRBD2 (5 bases). The germline V gene encodes CDR1 ENHRY and CDR2 SYGVKD. Trimming removed 10 bases from V and 4 bases from J, with 13 bases in between. This CDR3 comprises 13 residues. CDR3 protein: CATTPRGTGELFF. Written as DNA, the CDR3 is TGTGCCACCACCCCACGGGGCACCGGGGAGCTGTTTTTT.

This clonotype occurred many times. The CDR3 DNA sequence: TGTGCCAGCAGCCGAGACAGGGTTACTCGAGGCTACACCTTC. It codes for CASSRDRVTRGYTF. The chain carries TRBV7-2 and TRBJ1-2; 7 bases line up with TRBD1. Trimming took 5 bases from V and 8 from J; bases not matched to a gene: 11. CDR1 SGHTA and CDR2 FQGNSA come from the germline V gene. The CDR3 consists of 14 residues.

Only a few counts were recorded for this clonotype. The CDR3, as DNA: TGTGCCAGCAGCTCTAGGTCCCTTACCTACGAGCAGTACTTC. It yields the protein CASSSRSLTYEQYF. The chain couples TRBV11-2 to TRBJ2-7; no firm D call. V was shortened by 4 bases and J by 2 bases, with 12 bases between the two germline ends. CDR3 length equals 14 residues. The germline gives CDR1 SGHAT, CDR2 FQNNGV. Full variable domain (outside the CDR3, taken from reference TRBV11-2 and TRBJ2-7): EAGVAQSPRYKIIEKRQSVAFWCNPISGHATLYWYQQILGQGPKLLIQFQNNGVVDDSQLPKDRFSAERLKGVDSTLKIQPAKLEDSAVYLCASSSRSLTYEQYFGPGTRLTVT.

The chain carries TRBV6-1 and TRBJ2-3; TRBD2 matches at 7 bases. There are 17 residues in the CDR3. The germline V gene has CDR1 MNHNS and CDR2 SASEGT. V dropped 6 bases and J dropped 2; count of bases not matched to a gene: 14. The CDR3 bases are TGTGCCAGCAGCTCTCAGTTGGCGGGGGACCCCACAGATACGCAGTATTTT. This gives the protein CASSSQLAGDPTDTQYF.

The V gene is TRBV20-1, the J gene TRBJ1-5, with TRBD1 as a possible D gene (6 bases). Trimming took 6 bases from V and 4 from J, leaving 16 bases between them. The CDR3 runs to 14 residues. Germline V gene data show CDR1 as DFQATT and CDR2 as SNEGSKA (reference sequence). CDR3 loop: CSAKDRIGNQPQHF. For the CDR3, the DNA is TGCAGTGCAAAGGACAGAATTGGAAATCAGCCCCAGCATTTT.

The table lists this clonotype with many counts. The V gene is TRBV5-1, the J gene TRBJ2-1; 7 bases fit TRBD2. Trimming cost V 5 bases and J 7 bases; bases outside gene matches: 9. From germline, CDR1 is SGHRS and CDR2 YFSETQ. This CDR3 has 14 amino acids. CDR3: CASRPFLADNEQFF. Written as DNA, the CDR3 is TGCGCCAGCAGGCCTTTCCTAGCGGATAATGAGCAGTTCTTC. Based on the CDR3 plus reference TRBV5-1 and TRBJ2-1, the full variable domain is KAGVTQTPRYLIKTRGQQVTLSCSPISGHRSVSWYQQTPGQGLQFLFEYFSETQRNKGNFPGRFSGRQFSNSRSEMNVSTLELGDSALYLCASRPFLADNEQFFGPGTRLTVL.

This clonotype was recorded at least ten times. This rearrangement joins TRBV7-2 to TRBJ1-1, with D uncertain. V lost 1 base to trimming and J lost 4 bases, with 7 bases between them. The CDR3 has 13 amino acids. The V gene's germline CDR1 is SGHTA and CDR2 FQGNSA. The CDR3 nucleotides read TGTGCCAGCAGCTTAGAGATCTCCACTGAAGCTTTCTTT. Its protein product is CASSLEISTEAFF.